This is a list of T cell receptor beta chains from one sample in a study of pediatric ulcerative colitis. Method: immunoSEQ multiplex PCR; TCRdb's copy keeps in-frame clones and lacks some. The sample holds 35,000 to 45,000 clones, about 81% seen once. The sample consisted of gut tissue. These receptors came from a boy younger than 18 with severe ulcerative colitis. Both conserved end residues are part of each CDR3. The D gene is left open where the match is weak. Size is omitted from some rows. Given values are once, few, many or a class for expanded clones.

CDR3aa: CASSLEYRTSGNTIYF
CDR3nt: TGCGCCAGCAGCTTGGAGTACAGGACTTCTGGAAACACCATATATTTT
v_gene: TRBV5-1
d_gene: NA
j_gene: TRBJ1-3
abundance: NA

CDR3aa: CASSQGDRNYGYTF
CDR3nt: TGTGCCAGCAGCCAAGGGGACAGGAACTATGGCTACACCTTC
v_gene: TRBV4-2
d_gene: TRBD1
j_gene: TRBJ1-2
abundance: few

CDR3aa: CASSQEIQGAGEQFF
CDR3nt: TGCGCCAGCAGCCAAGAGATCCAGGGGGCTGGCGAGCAGTTCTTC
v_gene: TRBV4-1
d_gene: TRBD1
j_gene: TRBJ2-1
abundance: NA

CDR3aa: CASSQVLRDIERNTIYF
CDR3nt: TGCGCCAGCAGCCAAGTCCTCCGGGACATTGAACGAAACACCATATATTTT
v_gene: TRBV4-1
d_gene: NA
j_gene: TRBJ1-3
abundance: NA

CDR3aa: CASSQGGSQPQHF
CDR3nt: TGCGCCAGCAGCCAAGGGGGGAGTCAGCCCCAGCATTTT
v_gene: TRBV4-1
d_gene: NA
j_gene: TRBJ1-5
abundance: NA

CDR3aa: CASSQVGGLDTQYF
CDR3nt: TGTGCCAGCAGCCAGGTGGGGGGGTTAGATACGCAGTATTTT
v_gene: TRBV4-2
d_gene: TRBD2
j_gene: TRBJ2-3
abundance: NA

CDR3aa: CASSRYRDREMNTEAFF
CDR3nt: TGTGCCAGCAGCCGGTACCGGGACAGGGAAATGAACACTGAAGCTTTCTTT
v_gene: TRBV4-2
d_gene: TRBD1
j_gene: TRBJ1-1
abundance: NA

CDR3aa: CASSGRIYGYTF
CDR3nt: TGTGCCAGTAGTGGACGGATCTATGGCTACACCTTC
v_gene: TRBV19
d_gene: NA
j_gene: TRBJ1-2
abundance: few

CDR3aa: CASSLEAGATNQAFF
CDR3nt: TGTGCCAGCAGCTTGGAGGCAGGGGCGACTAACCAGGCTTTCTTT
v_gene: TRBV5-8
d_gene: NA
j_gene: TRBJ1-1
abundance: NA

CDR3aa: CASSFGTGRLRGVAFF
CDR3nt: TGTGCCAGCAGCTTCGGGACAGGGCGTCTTCGAGGCGTAGCTTTCTTT
v_gene: TRBV7-2
d_gene: TRBD1
j_gene: TRBJ1-1
abundance: NA

CDR3aa: CASSLETSSYNEQFF
CDR3nt: TGTGCCAGCAGCTTAGAGACGAGCTCCTACAATGAGCAGTTCTTC
v_gene: TRBV11-3
d_gene: NA
j_gene: TRBJ2-1
abundance: NA

CDR3aa: CASSWEGMNTEAFF
CDR3nt: TGCGCCAGCAGCTGGGAGGGAATGAACACTGAAGCTTTCTTT
v_gene: TRBV5-1
d_gene: NA
j_gene: TRBJ1-1
abundance: NA

CDR3aa: CASTRMGVWTEAFF
CDR3nt: TGTGCCAGCACCAGGATGGGGGTGTGGACTGAAGCTTTCTTT
v_gene: TRBV28
d_gene: NA
j_gene: TRBJ1-1
abundance: NA

CDR3aa: CASSARGGTDTQYF
CDR3nt: TGTGCCAGCAGTGCGAGGGGGGGCACAGATACGCAGTATTTT
v_gene: TRBV27
d_gene: NA
j_gene: TRBJ2-3
abundance: NA

CDR3aa: CASSFGLAGAQRYEQFF
CDR3nt: TGTGCCAGCAGCTTCGGACTAGCGGGGGCCCAGAGGTATGAGCAGTTCTTC
v_gene: TRBV13
d_gene: TRBD2
j_gene: TRBJ2-1
abundance: NA

CDR3aa: CASRGLLNTEAFF
CDR3nt: TGTGCCAGTAGGGGACTGTTGAACACTGAAGCTTTCTTT
v_gene: TRBV19
d_gene: NA
j_gene: TRBJ1-1
abundance: few

CDR3aa: CASSPGQDGEEQYF
CDR3nt: TGTGCCAGCAGCCCGGGACAGGATGGAGAAGAGCAGTACTTC
v_gene: TRBV5-4
d_gene: TRBD1
j_gene: TRBJ2-7
abundance: NA

CDR3aa: CASSFRPRGEATDTQYF
CDR3nt: TGCGCCAGCAGCTTTCGCCCGAGGGGTGAAGCCACAGATACGCAGTATTTT
v_gene: TRBV5-1
d_gene: NA
j_gene: TRBJ2-3
abundance: NA

CDR3aa: CASSADPGSYNEQFF
CDR3nt: TGTGCCAGCAGTGCTGACCCGGGATCCTACAATGAGCAGTTCTTC
v_gene: TRBV6-1
d_gene: NA
j_gene: TRBJ2-1
abundance: NA

CDR3aa: CASSPGVQSLSYEQYF
CDR3nt: TGTGCCAGCTCACCAGGGGTCCAGTCCCTCTCCTACGAGCAGTACTTC
v_gene: TRBV18
d_gene: NA
j_gene: TRBJ2-7
abundance: NA

CDR3aa: CASSLEGYGQETQYF
CDR3nt: TGCGCCAGCAGCTTGGAAGGGTACGGTCAAGAGACCCAGTACTTC
v_gene: TRBV5-1
d_gene: NA
j_gene: TRBJ2-5
abundance: once

CDR3aa: CASEAGYTF
CDR3nt: TGTGCTAGTGAAGCTGGCTACACCTTC
v_gene: TRBV12-5
d_gene: NA
j_gene: TRBJ1-2
abundance: NA

CDR3aa: CASSLRVGNYGYTF
CDR3nt: TGTGCCAGCAGCTTGAGAGTGGGCAACTATGGCTACACCTTC
v_gene: TRBV5-6
d_gene: NA
j_gene: TRBJ1-2
abundance: few

CDR3aa: CASSLMGGLNNEQFF
CDR3nt: TGTGCCAGCAGCTTAATGGGCGGACTTAACAATGAGCAGTTCTTC
v_gene: TRBV7-8
d_gene: NA
j_gene: TRBJ2-1
abundance: NA

CDR3aa: CASSDNPGQFGYGYTF
CDR3nt: TGTGCCAGCAGCGATAACCCAGGACAGTTTGGCTATGGCTACACCTTC
v_gene: TRBV27
d_gene: NA
j_gene: TRBJ1-2
abundance: few

CDR3aa: CASSWGTGSPLHF
CDR3nt: TGTGCCAGCAGCTGGGGGACAGGTTCACCCCTCCACTTT
v_gene: TRBV5-5
d_gene: TRBD1
j_gene: TRBJ1-6
abundance: few

CDR3aa: CASSVLVGALTEAFF
CDR3nt: TGTGCCAGCAGCGTATTGGTAGGGGCATTGACTGAAGCTTTCTTT
v_gene: TRBV9
d_gene: NA
j_gene: TRBJ1-1
abundance: NA

CDR3aa: CASTPPQGYYGYTF
CDR3nt: TGTGCCAGTACCCCCCCCCAGGGGTACTATGGCTACACCTTC
v_gene: TRBV19
d_gene: NA
j_gene: TRBJ1-2
abundance: NA

CDR3aa: CASSQDFRVNQPQHF
CDR3nt: TGTGCCAGCAGCCAAGATTTCAGGGTTAATCAGCCCCAGCATTTT
v_gene: TRBV4-2
d_gene: NA
j_gene: TRBJ1-5
abundance: NA

CDR3aa: CASSPGLNTDTQYF
CDR3nt: TGTGCCAGCAGCCCTGGACTGAACACAGATACGCAGTATTTT
v_gene: TRBV6-6
d_gene: NA
j_gene: TRBJ2-3
abundance: NA

CDR3aa: CASSPQEAANEKLFF
CDR3nt: TGTGCCAGCAGCCCACAGGAAGCGGCTAATGAAAAACTGTTTTTT
v_gene: TRBV7-6
d_gene: NA
j_gene: TRBJ1-4
abundance: NA

CDR3aa: CASSQGPGQGTEAFF
CDR3nt: TGTGCCAGCAGCCAAGGACCGGGACAGGGGACTGAAGCTTTCTTT
v_gene: TRBV4-2
d_gene: TRBD1
j_gene: TRBJ1-1
abundance: few

CDR3aa: CASSSQWGGLEDTQYF
CDR3nt: TGTGCCAGCAGCTCACAGTGGGGGGGCCTGGAAGATACGCAGTATTTT
v_gene: TRBV7-2
d_gene: NA
j_gene: TRBJ2-3
abundance: once

CDR3aa: CASSLRTGGNTEAFF
CDR3nt: TGTGCCAGCAGCCTCCGGACAGGGGGGAACACTGAAGCTTTCTTT
v_gene: TRBV7-2
d_gene: TRBD1
j_gene: TRBJ1-1
abundance: few